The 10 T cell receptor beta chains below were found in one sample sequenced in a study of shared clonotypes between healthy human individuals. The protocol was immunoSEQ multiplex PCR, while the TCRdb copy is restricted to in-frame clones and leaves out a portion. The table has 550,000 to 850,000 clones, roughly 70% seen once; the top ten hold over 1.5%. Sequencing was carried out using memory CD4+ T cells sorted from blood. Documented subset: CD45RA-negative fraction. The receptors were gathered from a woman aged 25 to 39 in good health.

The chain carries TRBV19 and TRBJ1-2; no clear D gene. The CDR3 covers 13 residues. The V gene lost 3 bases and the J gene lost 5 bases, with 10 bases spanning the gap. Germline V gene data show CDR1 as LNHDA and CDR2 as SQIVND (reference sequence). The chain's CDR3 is CASSIPAGYGYTF. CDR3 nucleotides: TGTGCCAGTAGTATCCCCGCCGGGTATGGCTACACCTTC.

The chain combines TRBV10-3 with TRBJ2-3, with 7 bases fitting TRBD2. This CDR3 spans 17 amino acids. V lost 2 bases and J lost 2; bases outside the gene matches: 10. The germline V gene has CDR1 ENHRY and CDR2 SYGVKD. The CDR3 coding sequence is TGTGCCATCAGTGAGACACTAGCGCATTTGCTCACAGATACGCAGTATTTT. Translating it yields CAISETLAHLLTDTQYF.

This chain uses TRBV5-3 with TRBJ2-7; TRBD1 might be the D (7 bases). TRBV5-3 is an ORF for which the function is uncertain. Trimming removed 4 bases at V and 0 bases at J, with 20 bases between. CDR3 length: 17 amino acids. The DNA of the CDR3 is TGTGCCAGAAGCGCGGGGACAGAGGGGGCCAGCTCCTACGAGCAGTACTTC. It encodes CARSAGTEGASSYEQYF.

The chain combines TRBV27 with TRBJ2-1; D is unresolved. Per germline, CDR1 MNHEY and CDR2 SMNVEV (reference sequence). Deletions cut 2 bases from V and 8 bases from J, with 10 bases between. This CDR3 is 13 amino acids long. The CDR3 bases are TGTGCCAGCAGTTTACTCCCTGGGGATGAGCAGTTCTTC. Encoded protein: CASSLLPGDEQFF.

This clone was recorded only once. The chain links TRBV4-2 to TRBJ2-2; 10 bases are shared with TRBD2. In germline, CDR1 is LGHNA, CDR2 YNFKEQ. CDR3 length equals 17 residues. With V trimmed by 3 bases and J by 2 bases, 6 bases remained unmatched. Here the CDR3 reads CASSQFWTSGNTGELFF. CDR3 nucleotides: TGTGCCAGCAGCCAGTTTTGGACTAGCGGAAACACCGGGGAGCTGTTTTTT.

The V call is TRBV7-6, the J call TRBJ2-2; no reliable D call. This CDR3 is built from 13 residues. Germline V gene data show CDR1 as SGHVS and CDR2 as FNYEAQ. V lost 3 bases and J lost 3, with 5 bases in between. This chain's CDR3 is CASSFRDTGELFF. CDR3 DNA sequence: TGTGCCAGCAGCTTTCGGGACACCGGGGAGCTGTTTTTT. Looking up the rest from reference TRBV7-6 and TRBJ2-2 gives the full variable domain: GAGVSQSPRYKVTKRGQDVALRCDPISGHVSLYWYRQALGQGPEFLTYFNYEAQQDKSGLPNDRFSAERPEGSISTLTIQRTEQRDSAMYRCASSFRDTGELFFGEGSRLTVL.

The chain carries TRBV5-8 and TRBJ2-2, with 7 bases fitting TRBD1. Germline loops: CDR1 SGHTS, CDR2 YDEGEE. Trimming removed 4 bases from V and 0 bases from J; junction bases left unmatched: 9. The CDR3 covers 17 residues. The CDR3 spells CASSQPRDSANTGELFF. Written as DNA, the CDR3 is TGTGCCAGCAGCCAACCTAGGGACAGCGCGAACACCGGGGAGCTGTTTTTT. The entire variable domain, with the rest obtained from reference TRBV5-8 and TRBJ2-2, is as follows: EAGVTQSPTHLIKTRGQQATLRCSPISGHTSVYWYQQALGLGLQFLLWYDEGEERNRGNFPPRFSGRQFPNYSSELNVNALELEDSALYLCASSQPRDSANTGELFFGEGSRLTVL.

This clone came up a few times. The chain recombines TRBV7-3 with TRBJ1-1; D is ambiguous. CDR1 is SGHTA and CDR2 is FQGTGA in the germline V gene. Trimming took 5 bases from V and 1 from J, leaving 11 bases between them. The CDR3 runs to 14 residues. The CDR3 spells CASSQIAGNTEAFF. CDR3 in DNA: TGTGCCAGCAGCCAGATCGCGGGGAACACTGAAGCTTTCTTT. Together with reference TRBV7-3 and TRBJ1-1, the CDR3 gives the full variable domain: GAGVSQTPSNKVTEKGKYVELRCDPISGHTALYWYRQSLGQGPEFLIYFQGTGAADDSGLPNDRFFAVRPEGSVSTLKIQRTERGDSAVYLCASSQIAGNTEAFFGQGTRLTVV.

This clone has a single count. CDR3: CASSQLAGGYNEQFF. The CDR3 DNA reads as TGTGCCAGCAGCCAATTGGCAGGGGGATACAATGAGCAGTTCTTC. The chain links TRBV14 to TRBJ2-1; 7 bases line up with TRBD1. Per germline, CDR1 SGHDN and CDR2 FVKESK. Trimming at V came to 2 bases and at J to 4 bases, leaving 5 bases not matched to a gene. This CDR3 has 15 amino acids.

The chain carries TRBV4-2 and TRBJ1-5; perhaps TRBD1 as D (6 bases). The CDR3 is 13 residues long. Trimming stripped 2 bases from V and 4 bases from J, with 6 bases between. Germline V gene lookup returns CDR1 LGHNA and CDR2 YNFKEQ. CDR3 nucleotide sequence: TGTGCCAGCAGCCAACAGGGGAATCAGCCCCAGCATTTT. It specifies CASSQQGNQPQHF.